This T cell receptor (beta chain) was observed in a study of T cell repertoires in cytomegalovirus infection. Overall study: Well-studied HLA-B-restricted epitopes and recently identified HLA-C-restricted epitopes of CMV were both used in the study. Matching HLA type, along with CMV infection, was indicated by public TCR beta signatures.

TCRdb itself ran the reads through MiXCR, one entry per CDR3 protein. The sample comprises 400,000 to 600,000 distinct CDR3 sequences, roughly 46% of which are singletons, and about 41% rests with the top ten. This clonotype occurred a few times. Its antigen is unidentified. Per the germline V gene, CDR1 is ENHRY and CDR2 is SYGVKD. V was clipped by 2 bases and J by 2 bases, with 10 bases between them. CDR3 length: 14 residues. This receptor was identified in a human donor in good health (CMV status not recorded). Some clones in this sample may be carry-over from other donors' samples. Sequenced material: cultured PBMCs, taken from culture after CMV antigen stimulation. The V gene is TRBV10-3, the J gene TRBJ2-7; D uncertain. The CDR3 loop reads CAISEVGGTYEQYF. The DNA for the CDR3 is TGTGCCATCAGTGAGGTTGGCGGAACCTACGAGCAGTACTTC.